The clone carrying this T cell receptor beta chain was seen only a few times. What it recognizes is unknown. This sample was included in a study of beta chain features in type 1 diabetes. Regarding the study as a whole: All four CD4+ subsets of Type 1 diabetes patients contained TCRB CDR3s that were moderately but significantly shorter.

V lost 6 bases to trimming and J lost 8 bases, with 13 bases between them. Germline V lookup: CDR1 DFQATT, CDR2 SNEGSKA (reference sequence). This CDR3 has 11 amino acids. Reverse transcription of all isolated RNA meant that expressed TCRB transcripts were sequenced. Produced via immunoSEQ multiplex PCR; TCRdb's table is partial and in-frame only. The repertoire has around 250,000 clones, 13% to 15% of them found once; the top ten carry more than 0.015%. The sample was naive CD4+ T cells from blood. The V gene is TRBV20-1, the J gene TRBJ1-2; the D is unclear. The TCR originated in a young man with type 1 diabetes. This chain's CDR3 is CSAIHVGGYTF. CDR3 nucleotide sequence: TGCAGTGCCATCCACGTTGGCGGCTACACCTTC.